This T cell receptor (beta chain) comes out of a study of shared clonotypes between healthy human individuals. Negatively enriched CD4+ T cells were divided by CD45RA into naive and memory. Broader study findings: In the sorted subsets, rarefaction showed sequencing was incomplete despite large depth.

In the case of this clone: No antigen is known for it.

The table came from immunoSEQ multiplex PCR; TCRdb's copy has only in-frame clones and leaves some out. The sample shows millions of clones, about 92% of them seen only once. Germline CDR1 reads SGDLS; CDR2 reads YYNGEE. CDR3 length: 16 amino acids. V lost 5 bases and J lost 0, with 15 bases in between. The origin of this receptor is a man aged 18 to 30 in good health. Some clones in this sample may be carry-over from other donors' samples. This sequence joins TRBV9 and TRBJ2-1; the D gene could be TRBD1 or TRBD2 (6 bases each). Sequencing was performed on naive CD4+ T cells from PBMCs. Subset of the sample: CD45RA+ positively selected. The CDR3 protein is CASSDIGGPSYNEQFF. In DNA form, the CDR3 reads TGTGCCAGCAGTGATATAGGGGGGCCCTCCTACAATGAGCAGTTCTTC.